This T cell receptor beta chain came from a study of blood T cells in healthy people across ages. Study-level findings and limits: There were more naive CD4+ cells and higher diversity in long-lived donors than in aged donors.

The second PCR ran about 6 to 12 cycles with a sample-barcoded 5' primer and J-beta primers. TCRdb reanalysed the 5' RACE reads using MiXCR and keeps one entry per CDR3 protein. The table has around 650,000 distinct CDR3 sequences, 32% seen once. Healthy Russian Caucasian donors spanned ages about 6 to 100 years. Peripheral blood was drawn, ten milliliters per donor. Each sample had at least 6 million PBMCs isolated. As regards this clonotype: Its antigen is not known.

V gave up 4 bases and J gave up 7 bases; unmatched junction bases: 12. The CDR3 totals 15 residues. Germline CDR1 reads GTSNPN; CDR2 reads SVGIG (reference sequence). Sequencing was carried out using blood. The TCR was taken from an elderly woman in good health. The chain couples TRBV30 to TRBJ1-4; 7 nucleotides align to TRBD1. The CDR3 sequence: CAWNTLGDRREKLFF. As DNA, the CDR3 is TGTGCCTGGAACACTTTGGGGGACAGACGTGAAAAACTGTTTTTT.